This entry lists 15 T cell receptor beta chains sequenced from one sample in a study of Ad26.COV2.S vaccination and SARS-CoV-2 variants. Treatment: 15 to 20 received Ad26.COV2.S at low or high dose, single or two shots; 5 received placebo; per-sample allocation not given. Material that was analyzed had been drawn on day 63 after the first vaccine or placebo injection. The assay was immunoSEQ multiplex PCR, and TCRdb's table has in-frame clones only and misses some. Here the sample spans fewer than 900,000 clones, 89% being singletons. The input for sequencing was peripheral blood, taken in a trial of Ad26.COV2.S vaccine versus placebo. These receptors all come from a person between 18 and 65 years old who received the Ad26.COV2.S COVID-19 vaccine or a placebo.

This clone appeared a few times. The identical CDR3 is also encoded by other nucleotide sequences in the sample. This chain uses TRBV5-1 with TRBJ1-3, with 8 positions matching TRBD1. The junction had 6 bases not matched to a gene; V was cut back by 0 bases and J by 4 bases. Germline V gives CDR1 SGHRS, CDR2 YFSETQ. The CDR3 is 16 residues long. The CDR3 coding sequence is TGCGCCAGCAGCTTGGCACCCCAGGGGGCCGGAAACACCATATATTTT. Translated: CASSLAPQGAGNTIYF.

This CDR3 reads CASSLLGGGGELFF. Here the CDR3 DNA reads TGTGCCAGCAGCTTGTTAGGTGGTGGCGGGGAGCTGTTTTTT. This chain links TRBV11-2 with TRBJ2-2; D unclear. V lost 3 bases and J 7 bases, leaving 12 bases between the germline ends. CDR3 length equals 14 residues. Germline V gene sequence: CDR1 SGHAT, CDR2 FQNNGV. The full variable domain, with the rest looked up from reference TRBV11-2 and TRBJ2-2, is EAGVAQSPRYKIIEKRQSVAFWCNPISGHATLYWYQQILGQGPKLLIQFQNNGVVDDSQLPKDRFSAERLKGVDSTLKIQPAKLEDSAVYLCASSLLGGGGELFFGEGSRLTVL.

In the case of this clone: Mismatch with germline at one junction end may stem from a read error. V usage is TRBV2 and J usage is TRBJ2-7; D gene ambiguous. The CDR3 sequence is 11 residues long. Germline V gene data show CDR1 as SNHLY and CDR2 as FYNNEI. Here the CDR3 DNA reads TGTGCCACCAGTCTCTCCTACGAGCAGTACTTC. It is translated as CATSLSYEQYF.

This sequence joins TRBV2 and TRBJ2-5; tentative D call: TRBD1 (6 bases). This CDR3 spans 12 amino acids. Trimming took off 11 bases at V and 3 bases at J, with 13 bases between the two ends. Germline V gives CDR1 SNHLY, CDR2 FYNNEI. The CDR3 bases are TGTGCCCTAAACAGGGTCAAAGAGACCCAGTACTTC. It yields the protein CALNRVKETQYF.

The chain couples TRBV7-2 to TRBJ1-3; D remains ambiguous. CDR3 length equals 13 residues. Per the germline V gene, CDR1 is SGHTA and CDR2 is FQGNSA. V was trimmed by 5 bases and J by 4 bases, leaving 9 bases between them. CDR3 bases: TGTGCCAGCAGCCTGGATACGGGAAACACCATATATTTT. This encodes CASSLDTGNTIYF.

This chain uses TRBV11-2 with TRBJ2-1; 11 bases fit TRBD2. Germline values: CDR1 SGHAT, CDR2 FQNNGV. V trimming: 5 bases; J trimming: 5 bases; junction bases outside the gene matches: 8. The CDR3 length is 16 residues. The CDR3 DNA sequence: TGTGCCAGCAGCCACCGGACTAGCGGGTCCCACAATGAGCAGTTCTTC. Protein product: CASSHRTSGSHNEQFF.

The chain joins TRBV5-1 to TRBJ2-3; the D gene is possibly TRBD2 (6 bases). CDR3 length equals 15 residues. Trimming pared 4 bases from V and 4 bases from J, leaving 16 bases between. CDR1 is SGHRS, CDR2 YFSETQ, per germline. The CDR3 loop reads CASSTETRVPDTQYF. Written as DNA, the CDR3 is TGCGCCAGCAGCACCGAGACTAGGGTGCCAGATACGCAGTATTTT.

This clone is a singleton in its sample. The chain links TRBV19 to TRBJ1-6, with D unresolved. Trimming left V 3 bases short and J 0 bases short, with 18 bases between. The CDR3 is 19 amino acids. CDR1 LNHDA and CDR2 SQIVND come from the germline V gene (reference sequence). This CDR3 reads CASSILRGDHRSYNSPLHF. In nucleotides, the CDR3 is TGTGCCAGTAGTATCCTCCGGGGAGACCACCGCTCCTATAATTCACCCCTCCACTTT.

The chain combines TRBV15 with TRBJ2-5, with D unclear. The CDR3 is 15 amino acids. Germline lookup yields CDR1 LNHNV and CDR2 YYDKDF (reference sequence). The V and J ends lost 0 bases and 5 bases respectively, with 13 bases between them. CDR3 DNA: TGTGCCACCAGCAGAGATCGAAGGGATTGGGAGACCCAGTACTTC. This codes for CATSRDRRDWETQYF.

This chain uses TRBV19 with TRBJ1-5, with D hard to call. Germline CDR1 and CDR2: LNHDA and SQIVND (reference sequence). Trimming stripped 3 bases from V and 0 bases from J, with 12 bases between. The CDR3 loop spans 16 amino acids. In nucleotides, the CDR3 is TGTGCCAGTAGTATCCCAGGACGAATTAGCAATCAGCCCCAGCATTTT. Translation gives CASSIPGRISNQPQHF.

The chain links TRBV29-1 to TRBJ2-5; perhaps TRBD1 as D (5 bases). Trimming left V 4 bases short and J 4 bases short, with 13 bases between. CDR3 length: 13 amino acids. Germline-derived CDR1 and CDR2 are SQVTM and ANQGSEA. CDR3 sequence reads: CSVAKGAGETQYF. Written as DNA, the CDR3 is TGCAGCGTTGCAAAAGGGGCCGGAGAGACCCAGTACTTC.

V is TRBV12-3 or TRBV12-4 and J is TRBJ1-1, with TRBD1 identical over 9 bases. V shed 6 bases, J shed 10 bases, and the junction held 6 bases outside the gene matches. The length of the CDR3 is 12 residues. The CDR3: CASRGQGRRAFF. As DNA, the CDR3 is TGTGCCAGCAGGGGACAGGGTCGTCGAGCTTTCTTT.

V usage is TRBV11-2 and J usage is TRBJ2-5, with TRBD2 matching 9 bases. Germline V CDR1 and CDR2: SGHAT, FQNNGV. This CDR3 has 15 amino acids. J lost 5 bases, V lost 6 bases, and 10 bases had no gene match. The CDR3 nucleotides are TGTGCCAGCAGTCAAGAGGGGGCGGGAGGGGAGACCCAGTACTTC. Amino acid sequence: CASSQEGAGGETQYF.

This clone came up once. The gene calls are TRBV7-8 and TRBJ2-7; 10 bases fit TRBD2. The V gene end was trimmed by 3 bases and the J gene end by 3 bases; junction bases not matched to a gene: 5. The CDR3 consists of 15 residues. CDR1 SGHVS and CDR2 FQNEAQ come from the germline V gene. The CDR3 loop is CASSLSSGRFYEQYF. CDR3 in DNA: TGTGCCAGCAGCTTGAGTAGCGGGAGGTTCTACGAGCAGTACTTC.

V usage is TRBV6-5 and J usage is TRBJ1-1; tentative D call: TRBD1 (5 bases). This CDR3 has 14 amino acids. Germline CDR1 and CDR2: MNHEY and SVGAGI. Trimming took 5 bases from V and 0 from J, leaving 10 bases between them. The CDR3 DNA reads TGTGCCAGCAGTCTGACAGCCATGAACACTGAAGCTTTCTTT. Translating it yields CASSLTAMNTEAFF.